A single T cell receptor beta chain is shown here with its context. Its antigen is unidentified. The protocol was immunoSEQ multiplex PCR, while the TCRdb copy is restricted to in-frame clones and leaves out a portion. The sample shows roughly 1.4 million clones, around 98.5% of them seen only once. The sample originates from a study of shared clonotypes between healthy human individuals. At the level of the study: Sampling drew on donors who were a couple of women and a few men aged 18 to 49.

The CDR3 is 14 residues long. The V gene's germline CDR1 is SGHAT and CDR2 FQNNGV. V dropped 5 bases and J dropped 4 bases, with 15 bases sitting between them. Study-wide findings and caveats: The sharing of 4% to 5.5% of naive CD4 clonotypes was seen across several donors. Expectations were that clonotype sharing among donors would be affected by sequencing depth. Larger richness was generally estimated for naive than memory subsets.

The clonotype originates from a man in his thirties or forties in good health. Sequencing used naive CD4+ T cells sorted from blood. Subset of the sample: CD45RA+ positively selected. V and J are TRBV11-2 and TRBJ2-7; D possibly corresponds to TRBD1 (5 bases). CDR3 bases: TGTGCCAGCAGCCAGACGCAGGGAACATACGAGCAGTACTTC. As protein: CASSQTQGTYEQYF.